These 4 T cell receptor beta chains share one sample of origin, sequenced in a study of Ad26.COV2.S vaccination and SARS-CoV-2 variants. Clones were sequenced by immunoSEQ multiplex PCR, and TCRdb holds only the in-frame ones, with some missing. The sample shows some 390,000 clones, around 89% of them seen only once. Treatment meaning: roughly 18 received Ad26.COV2.S at low or high dose, single or two shots; about 5 received placebo; per-sample allocation not given. Sampling was done on day 63 after the first vaccine or placebo injection. The sequenced sample was peripheral blood, obtained in a trial of Ad26.COV2.S vaccine versus placebo. The receptors were sampled from a person between 18 and 59 years old who received the Ad26.COV2.S COVID-19 vaccine or a placebo.

The V call is TRBV10-3, the J call TRBJ2-7, with D perhaps matching TRBD1 (5 bases). Per germline, CDR1 ENHRY and CDR2 SYGVKD. Trimming left V 4 bases short and J 3 bases short, with 10 bases between. The CDR3 totals 13 residues. CDR3 bases: TGTGCCATCAGTGGGACGACAGACTACGAGCAGTACTTC. Translation gives CAISGTTDYEQYF.

The chain recombines TRBV18 with TRBJ2-1; unclear D gene. With 4 bases removed from V and 10 bases from J, the gap between germline ends came to 11 bases. CDR1 and CDR2 from the germline V gene are KGHSH and LQKENI. The CDR3 length is 12 residues. CDR3 in amino acids: CASSLNGEEQFF. As DNA, the CDR3 is TGTGCCAGCTCACTAAACGGAGAGGAGCAGTTCTTC.

A single count supports this clone. This sequence joins TRBV4-1 and TRBJ1-1; 9 nucleotides match TRBD1. After removal of 4 bases from V and 6 bases from J, the junction contained 15 bases not matched to a gene. This CDR3 spans 17 amino acids. Germline CDR1 is MGHRA and CDR2 is YSYEKL. The CDR3 reads CASSPAPGTGRSAEAFF. CDR3 nucleotide sequence: TGCGCCAGCAGCCCCGCCCCGGGGACAGGGAGGTCGGCTGAAGCTTTCTTT.

The chain links TRBV3-1 (or the pseudogene TRBV3-2) to TRBJ1-6; D is unclear. Trimming stripped 0 bases from V and 13 bases from J, with 16 bases between. CDR1 and CDR2 (germline): LGHDT, YNNKEL (reference sequence). This CDR3 is 15 amino acids long. CDR3 residues: CASSQEAGVPAPLHF. CDR3 coding DNA: TGTGCCAGCAGCCAAGAAGCAGGCGTCCCTGCTCCCCTCCACTTT.